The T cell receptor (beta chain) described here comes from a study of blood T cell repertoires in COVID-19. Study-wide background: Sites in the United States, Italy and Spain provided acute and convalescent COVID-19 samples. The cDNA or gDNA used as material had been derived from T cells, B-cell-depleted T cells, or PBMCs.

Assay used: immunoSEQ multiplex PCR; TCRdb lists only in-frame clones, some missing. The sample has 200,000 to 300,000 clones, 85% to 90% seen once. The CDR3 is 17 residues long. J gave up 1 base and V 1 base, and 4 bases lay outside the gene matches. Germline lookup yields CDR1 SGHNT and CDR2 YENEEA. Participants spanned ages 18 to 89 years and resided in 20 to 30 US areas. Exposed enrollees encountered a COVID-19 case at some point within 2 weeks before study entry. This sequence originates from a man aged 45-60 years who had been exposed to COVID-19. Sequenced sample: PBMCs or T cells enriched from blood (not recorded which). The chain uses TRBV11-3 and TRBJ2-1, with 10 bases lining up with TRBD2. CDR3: CASSLVSSGSSYNEQFF. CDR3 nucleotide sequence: TGTGCCAGCAGCTTAGTTTCTAGCGGGAGTTCCTACAATGAGCAGTTCTTC.